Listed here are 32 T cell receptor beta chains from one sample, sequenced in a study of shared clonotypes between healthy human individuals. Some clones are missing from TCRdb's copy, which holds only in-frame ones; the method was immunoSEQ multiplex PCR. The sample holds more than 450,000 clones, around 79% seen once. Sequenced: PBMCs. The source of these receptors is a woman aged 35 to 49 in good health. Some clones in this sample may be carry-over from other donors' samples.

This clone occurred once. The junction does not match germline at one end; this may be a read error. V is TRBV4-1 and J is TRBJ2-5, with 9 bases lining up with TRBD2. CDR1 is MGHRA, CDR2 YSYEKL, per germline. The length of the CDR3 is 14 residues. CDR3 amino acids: CASSQDTASGARNF. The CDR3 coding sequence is TGCGCCAGCAGCCAAGATACGGCTAGCGGGGCCCGGAACTTC.

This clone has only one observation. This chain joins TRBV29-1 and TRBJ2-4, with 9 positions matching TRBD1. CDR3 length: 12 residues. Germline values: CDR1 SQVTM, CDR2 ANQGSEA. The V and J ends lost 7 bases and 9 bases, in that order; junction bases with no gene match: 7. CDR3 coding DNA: TGCAGCGGGCGGGGACAGGGAACCATTCAGTACTTC. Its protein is CSGRGQGTIQYF. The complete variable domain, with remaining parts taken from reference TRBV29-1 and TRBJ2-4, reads SAVISQKPSRDICQRGTSLTIQCQVDSQVTMMFWYRQQPGQSLTLIATANQGSEATYESGFVIDKFPISRPNLTFSTLTVSNMSPEDSSIYLCSGRGQGTIQYFGAGTRLSVL.

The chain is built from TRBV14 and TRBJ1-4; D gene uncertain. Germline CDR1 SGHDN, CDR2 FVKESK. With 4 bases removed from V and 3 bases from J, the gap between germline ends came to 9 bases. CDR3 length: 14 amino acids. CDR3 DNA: TGTGCCAGCAGCCGGGATATGGCTAATGAAAAACTGTTTTTT. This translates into CASSRDMANEKLFF. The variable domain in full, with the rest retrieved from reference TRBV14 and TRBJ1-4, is EAGVTQFPSHSVIEKGQTVTLRCDPISGHDNLYWYRRVMGKEIKFLLHFVKESKQDESGMPNNRFLAERTGGTYSTLKVQPAELEDSGVYFCASSRDMANEKLFFGSGTQLSVL.

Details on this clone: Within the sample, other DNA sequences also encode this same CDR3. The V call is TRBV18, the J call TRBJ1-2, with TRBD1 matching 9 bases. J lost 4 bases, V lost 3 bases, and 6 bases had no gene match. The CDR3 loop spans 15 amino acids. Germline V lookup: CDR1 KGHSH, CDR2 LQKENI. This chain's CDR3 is CASSPPGQGPYGYTF. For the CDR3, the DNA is TGTGCCAGCTCACCGCCTGGACAGGGGCCCTATGGCTACACCTTC.

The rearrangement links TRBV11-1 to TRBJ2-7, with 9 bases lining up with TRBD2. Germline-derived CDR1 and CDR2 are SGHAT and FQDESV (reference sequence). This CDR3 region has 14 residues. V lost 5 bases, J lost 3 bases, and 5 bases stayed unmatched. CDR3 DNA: TGTGCCAGCAGCCCACGACTAGCGGTCTACGAGCAGTACTTC. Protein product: CASSPRLAVYEQYF. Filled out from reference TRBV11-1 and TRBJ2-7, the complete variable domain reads EAEVAQSPRYKITEKSQAVAFWCDPISGHATLYWYRQILGQGPELLVQFQDESVVDDSQLPKDRFSAERLKGVDSTLKIQPAELGDSAMYLCASSPRLAVYEQYFGPGTRLTVT.

CDR3 bases: TGTGCCAGCAGTGCCGCAGGGGTACCTAATGAAAAACTGTTTTTT. It specifies CASSAAGVPNEKLFF. The chain employs TRBV28 and TRBJ1-4; possible D gene TRBD1, 6 bases. Germline-derived CDR1 and CDR2 are MDHEN and SYDVKM. V was pared by 5 bases and J by 3 bases, with 13 bases between. This CDR3 is built from 15 residues.

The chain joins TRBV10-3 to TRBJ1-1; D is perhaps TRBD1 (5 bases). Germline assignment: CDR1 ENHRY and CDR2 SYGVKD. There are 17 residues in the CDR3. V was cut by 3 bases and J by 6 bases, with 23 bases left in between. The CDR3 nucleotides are TGTGCCATCAGTGACAGGGAATTGTCGACCCCGGGGGCTGAAGCTTTCTTT. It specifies CAISDRELSTPGAEAFF.

The CDR3 sequence: CASSFARDSYEQYF. CDR3 DNA: TGTGCCAGCAGCTTTGCCCGGGACAGTTACGAGCAGTACTTC. The chain couples TRBV7-2 to TRBJ2-7; TRBD1 matches at 7 bases. Germline loops: CDR1 SGHTA, CDR2 FQGNSA. The CDR3 is 14 amino acids. V lost 3 bases, J lost 4 bases, and 6 bases stayed unmatched.

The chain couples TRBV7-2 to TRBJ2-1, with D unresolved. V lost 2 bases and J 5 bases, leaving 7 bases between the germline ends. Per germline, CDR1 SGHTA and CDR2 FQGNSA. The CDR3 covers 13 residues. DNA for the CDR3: TGTGCCAGCAGCTTAAGACTTGACAATGAGCAGTTCTTC. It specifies CASSLRLDNEQFF.

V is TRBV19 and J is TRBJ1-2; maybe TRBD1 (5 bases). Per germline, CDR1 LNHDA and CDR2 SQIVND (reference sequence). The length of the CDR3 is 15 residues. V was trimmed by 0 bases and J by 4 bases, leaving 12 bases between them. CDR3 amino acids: CASSIDRLTAYGYTF. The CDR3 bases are TGTGCCAGTAGTATAGACCGCCTGACAGCCTATGGCTACACCTTC.

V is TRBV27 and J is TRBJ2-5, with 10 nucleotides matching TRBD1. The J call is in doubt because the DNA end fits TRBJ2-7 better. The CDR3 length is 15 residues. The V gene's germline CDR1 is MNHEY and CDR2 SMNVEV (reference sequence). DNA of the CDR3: TGTGCCAGCAGTCCCACTGGGACAGGGGTTCCCGAGCAGTACTTC. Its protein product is CASSPTGTGVPEQYF.

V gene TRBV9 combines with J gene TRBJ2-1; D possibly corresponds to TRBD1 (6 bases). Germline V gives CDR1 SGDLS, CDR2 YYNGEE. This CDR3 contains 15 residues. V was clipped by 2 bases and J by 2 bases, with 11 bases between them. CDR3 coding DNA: TGTGCCAGCAGCGTCGAGGGGGTGCCCTACAATGAGCAGTTCTTC. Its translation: CASSVEGVPYNEQFF.

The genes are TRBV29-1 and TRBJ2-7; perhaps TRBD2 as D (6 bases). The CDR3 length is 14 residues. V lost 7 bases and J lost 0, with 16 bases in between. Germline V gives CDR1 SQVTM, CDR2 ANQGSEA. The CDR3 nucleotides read TGCAGCGCCAGACGGGGGACCCTCTCCTACGAGCAGTACTTC. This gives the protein CSARRGTLSYEQYF.

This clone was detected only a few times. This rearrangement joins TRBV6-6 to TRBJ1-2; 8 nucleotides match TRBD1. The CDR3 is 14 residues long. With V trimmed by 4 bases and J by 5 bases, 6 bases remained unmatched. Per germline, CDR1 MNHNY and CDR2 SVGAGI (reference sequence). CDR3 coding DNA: TGTGCCAGCAGTTCGCAGGGGGCCTCTTATGGCTACACCTTC. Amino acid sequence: CASSSQGASYGYTF.

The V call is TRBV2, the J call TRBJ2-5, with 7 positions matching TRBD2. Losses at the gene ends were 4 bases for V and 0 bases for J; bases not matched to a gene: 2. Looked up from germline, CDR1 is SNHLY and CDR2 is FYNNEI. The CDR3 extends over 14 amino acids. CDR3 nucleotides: TGTGCCAGCAGTGCAACTAGCGACCAAGAGACCCAGTACTTC. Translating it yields CASSATSDQETQYF.

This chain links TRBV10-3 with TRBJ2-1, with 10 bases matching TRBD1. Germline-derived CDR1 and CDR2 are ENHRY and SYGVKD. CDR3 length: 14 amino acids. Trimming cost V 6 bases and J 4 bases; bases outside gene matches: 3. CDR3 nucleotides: TGTGCCATCAGAGGACAGGGGGATTACAATGAGCAGTTCTTC. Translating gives CAIRGQGDYNEQFF.

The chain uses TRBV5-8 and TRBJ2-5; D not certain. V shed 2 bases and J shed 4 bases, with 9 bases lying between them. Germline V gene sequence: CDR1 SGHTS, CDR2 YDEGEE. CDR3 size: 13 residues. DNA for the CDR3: TGTGCCAGCAGCTTAACGGGTAGAGAGACCCAGTACTTC. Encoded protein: CASSLTGRETQYF.

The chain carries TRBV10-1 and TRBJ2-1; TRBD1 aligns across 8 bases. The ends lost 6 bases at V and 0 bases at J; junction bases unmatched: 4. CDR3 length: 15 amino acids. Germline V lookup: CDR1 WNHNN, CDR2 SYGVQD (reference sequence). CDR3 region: CASSATGGSYNEQFF. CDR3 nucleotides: TGCGCCAGCAGCGCCACAGGGGGCTCCTACAATGAGCAGTTCTTC.

The chain's CDR3 is CASSLTGRVTGELFF. CDR3 nucleotide sequence: TGCGCCAGCAGCTTAACAGGGCGGGTAACCGGGGAGCTGTTTTTT. The chain recombines TRBV5-1 with TRBJ2-2; a possible D gene is TRBD1 (6 bases). Trimming shortened V by 2 bases and J by 5 bases, and 13 bases separated the two germline ends. This CDR3 comprises 15 residues. Germline CDR1 and CDR2: SGHRS and YFSETQ. Full variable domain (missing parts from reference TRBV5-1 and TRBJ2-2): KAGVTQTPRYLIKTRGQQVTLSCSPISGHRSVSWYQQTPGQGLQFLFEYFSETQRNKGNFPGRFSGRQFSNSRSEMNVSTLELGDSALYLCASSLTGRVTGELFFGEGSRLTVL.

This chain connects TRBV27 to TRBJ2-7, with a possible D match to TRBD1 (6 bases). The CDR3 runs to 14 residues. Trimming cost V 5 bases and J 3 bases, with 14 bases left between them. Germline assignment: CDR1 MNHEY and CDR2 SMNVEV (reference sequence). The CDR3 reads CASSVTGTNYEQYF. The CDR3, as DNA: TGTGCCAGCAGTGTCACCGGGACAAACTACGAGCAGTACTTC.

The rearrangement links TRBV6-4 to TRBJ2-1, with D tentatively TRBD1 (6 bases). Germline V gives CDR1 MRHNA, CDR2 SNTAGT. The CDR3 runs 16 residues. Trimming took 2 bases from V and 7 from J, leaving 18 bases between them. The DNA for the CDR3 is TGTGCCAGCAGTGACCCCGATGGACAGCCATATAATGAGCAGTTCTTC. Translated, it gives CASSDPDGQPYNEQFF.

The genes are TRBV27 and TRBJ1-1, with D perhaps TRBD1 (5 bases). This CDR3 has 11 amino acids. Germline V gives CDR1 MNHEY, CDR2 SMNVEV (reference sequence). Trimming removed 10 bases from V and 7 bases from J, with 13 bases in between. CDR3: CATQGPSEAFF. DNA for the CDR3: TGTGCCACCCAGGGTCCTAGTGAAGCTTTCTTT.

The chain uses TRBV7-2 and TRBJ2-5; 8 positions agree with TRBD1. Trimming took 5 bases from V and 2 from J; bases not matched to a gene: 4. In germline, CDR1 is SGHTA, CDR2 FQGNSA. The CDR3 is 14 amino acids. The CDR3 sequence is CASSATGVQETQYF. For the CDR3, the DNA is TGTGCCAGCAGCGCGACAGGGGTACAAGAGACCCAGTACTTC.

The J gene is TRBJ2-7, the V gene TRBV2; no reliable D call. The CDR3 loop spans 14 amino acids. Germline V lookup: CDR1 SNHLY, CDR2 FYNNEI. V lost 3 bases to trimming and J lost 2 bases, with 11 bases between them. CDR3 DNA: TGTGCCAGCAGTGAGGAAGTACTGGCCTACGAGCAGTACTTC. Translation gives CASSEEVLAYEQYF.

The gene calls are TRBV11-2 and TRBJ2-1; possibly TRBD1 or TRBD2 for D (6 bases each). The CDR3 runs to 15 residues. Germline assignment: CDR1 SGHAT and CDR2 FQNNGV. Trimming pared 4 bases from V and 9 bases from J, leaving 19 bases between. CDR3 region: CASSSISGVGGEQFF. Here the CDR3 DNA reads TGTGCCAGCAGCTCAATTTCGGGAGTAGGGGGTGAGCAGTTCTTC.

The CDR3 loop is CASGFGAMGEQYF. The DNA for the CDR3 is TGTGCTAGTGGTTTTGGGGCGATGGGCGAGCAGTACTTC. The chain recombines TRBV12-5 with TRBJ2-7; D might be TRBD1 (5 bases). The CDR3 sequence is 13 residues long. V lost 3 bases, J lost 6 bases, and 12 bases lay in between. Germline V gene data show CDR1 as LGHNT and CDR2 as FRNRAP.

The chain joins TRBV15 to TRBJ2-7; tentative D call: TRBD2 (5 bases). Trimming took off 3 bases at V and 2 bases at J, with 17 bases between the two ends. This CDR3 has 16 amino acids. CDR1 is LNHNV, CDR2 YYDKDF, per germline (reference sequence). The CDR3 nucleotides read TGTGCCACCAGCAGTCCCCTCGAGGAGGCTCCCTACGAGCAGTACTTC. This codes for CATSSPLEEAPYEQYF.

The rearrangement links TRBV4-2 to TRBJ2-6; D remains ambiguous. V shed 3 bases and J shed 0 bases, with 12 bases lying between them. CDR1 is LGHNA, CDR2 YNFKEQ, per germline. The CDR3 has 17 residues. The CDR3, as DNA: TGTGCCAGCAGCCATGTACACGTAGACTCTGGGGCCAACGTCCTGACTTTC. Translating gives CASSHVHVDSGANVLTF.

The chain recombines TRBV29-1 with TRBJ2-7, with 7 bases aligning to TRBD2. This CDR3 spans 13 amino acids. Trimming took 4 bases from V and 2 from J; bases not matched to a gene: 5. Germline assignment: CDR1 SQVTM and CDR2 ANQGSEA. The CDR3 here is CSVVLAEPYEQYF. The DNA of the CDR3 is TGCAGCGTTGTCCTAGCGGAACCCTACGAGCAGTACTTC.

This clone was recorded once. For the CDR3, the DNA is TGCGCCAGCAGCTTGGAAGGACAGGGACAAACTGAAGCTTTCTTT. This codes for CASSLEGQGQTEAFF. The chain couples TRBV5-1 to TRBJ1-1; 8 bases align to TRBD1. The CDR3 covers 15 residues. V lost 0 bases and J lost 5; bases outside the gene matches: 6. The V gene's germline CDR1 is SGHRS and CDR2 YFSETQ.

The CDR3 spells CASSPTPTGFYGYTF. The CDR3 DNA reads as TGTGCCAGCAGCCCCACCCCGACAGGGTTCTATGGCTACACCTTC. This sequence joins TRBV5-6 and TRBJ1-2; 7 positions agree with TRBD1. V gave up 4 bases and J gave up 4 bases; unmatched junction bases: 10. This CDR3 has 15 residues. Germline values: CDR1 SGHDT, CDR2 YYEEEE.

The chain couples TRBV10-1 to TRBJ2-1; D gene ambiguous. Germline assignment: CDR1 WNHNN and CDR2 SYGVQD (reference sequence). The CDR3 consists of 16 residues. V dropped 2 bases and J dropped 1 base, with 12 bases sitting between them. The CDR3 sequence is CASSENIGRSYNEQFF. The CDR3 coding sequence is TGCGCCAGCAGTGAGAATATCGGTCGGTCCTACAATGAGCAGTTCTTC.